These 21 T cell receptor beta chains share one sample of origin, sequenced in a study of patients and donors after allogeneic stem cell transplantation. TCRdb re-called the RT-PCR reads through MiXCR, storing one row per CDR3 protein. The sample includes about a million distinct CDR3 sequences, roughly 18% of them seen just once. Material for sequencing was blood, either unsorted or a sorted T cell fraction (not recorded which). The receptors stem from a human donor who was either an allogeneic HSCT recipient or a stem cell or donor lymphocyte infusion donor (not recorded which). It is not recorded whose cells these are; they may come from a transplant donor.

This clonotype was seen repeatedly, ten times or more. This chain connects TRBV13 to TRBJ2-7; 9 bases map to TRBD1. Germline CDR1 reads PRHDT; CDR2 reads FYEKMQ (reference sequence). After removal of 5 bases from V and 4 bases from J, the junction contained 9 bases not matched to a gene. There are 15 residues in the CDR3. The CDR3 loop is CASSPRQGDLYEQYF. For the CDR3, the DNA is TGTGCCAGCAGCCCGCGACAGGGGGACCTATACGAGCAGTACTTC. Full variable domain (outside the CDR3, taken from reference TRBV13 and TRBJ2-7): AAGVIQSPRHLIKEKRETATLKCYPIPRHDTVYWYQQGPGQDPQFLISFYEKMQSDKGSIPDRFSAQQFSDYHSELNMSSLELGDSALYFCASSPRQGDLYEQYFGPGTRLTVT.

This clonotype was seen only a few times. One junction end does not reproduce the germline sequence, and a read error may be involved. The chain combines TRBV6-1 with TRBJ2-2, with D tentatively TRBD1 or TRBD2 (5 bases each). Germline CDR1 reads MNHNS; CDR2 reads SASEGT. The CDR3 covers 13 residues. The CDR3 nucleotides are TGTGCCAGCAGTGAATCGGGGCTCCGGGACCTGTTTTTT. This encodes CASSESGLRDLFF.

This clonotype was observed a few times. The CDR3 sequence: CASSSRADYEQYF. The CDR3 DNA reads TGTGCCAGCAGCTCTAGGGCCGACTACGAGCAGTACTTC. V and J are TRBV11-2 and TRBJ2-7; D remains unclear. The CDR3 spans 13 residues. Trimming shortened V by 4 bases and J by 3 bases, and 10 bases separated the two germline ends. The germline V gene has CDR1 SGHAT and CDR2 FQNNGV.

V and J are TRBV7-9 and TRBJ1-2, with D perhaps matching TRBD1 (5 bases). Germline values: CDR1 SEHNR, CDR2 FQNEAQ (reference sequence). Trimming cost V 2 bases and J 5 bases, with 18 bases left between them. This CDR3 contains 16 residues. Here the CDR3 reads CASSLHGGRAIYGYTF. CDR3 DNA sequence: TGTGCCAGCAGCTTACACGGGGGTCGGGCGATATATGGCTACACCTTC. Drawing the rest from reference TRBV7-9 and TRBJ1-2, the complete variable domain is DTGVSQNPRHKITKRGQNVTFRCDPISEHNRLYWYRQTLGQGPEFLTYFQNEAQLEKSRLLSDRFSAERPKGSFSTLEIQRTEQGDSAMYLCASSLHGGRAIYGYTFGSGTRLTVV.

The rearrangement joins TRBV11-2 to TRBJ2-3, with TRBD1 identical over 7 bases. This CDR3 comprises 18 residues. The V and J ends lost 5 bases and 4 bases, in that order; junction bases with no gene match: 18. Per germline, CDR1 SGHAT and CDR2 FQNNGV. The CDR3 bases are TGTGCCAGCAGCCGCCGTACATCCGGGACAGAGACCGCAGATACGCAGTATTTT. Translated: CASSRRTSGTETADTQYF.

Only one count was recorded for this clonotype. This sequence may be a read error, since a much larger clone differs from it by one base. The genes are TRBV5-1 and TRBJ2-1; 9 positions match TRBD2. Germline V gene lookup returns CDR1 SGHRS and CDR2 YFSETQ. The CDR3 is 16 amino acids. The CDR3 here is CACSLALREGPSEQFF. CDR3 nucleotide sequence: TGCGCCTGCAGCTTGGCCTTGCGGGAGGGCCCAAGTGAGCAGTTCTTC.

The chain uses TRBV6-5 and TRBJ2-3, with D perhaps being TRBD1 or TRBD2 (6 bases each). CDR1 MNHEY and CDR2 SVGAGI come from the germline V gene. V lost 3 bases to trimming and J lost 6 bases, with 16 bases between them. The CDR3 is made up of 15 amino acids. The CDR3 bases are TGTGCCAGCAGTTATTTGGGGGGCGAAGGGGATACGCAGTATTTT. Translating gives CASSYLGGEGDTQYF.

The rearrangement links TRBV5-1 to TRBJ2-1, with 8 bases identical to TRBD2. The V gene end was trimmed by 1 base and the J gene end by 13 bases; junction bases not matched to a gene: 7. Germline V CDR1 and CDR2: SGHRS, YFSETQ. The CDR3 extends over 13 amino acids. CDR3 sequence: CASSLSRGAAQFF. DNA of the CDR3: TGCGCCAGCAGCTTGTCGCGGGGGGCCGCCCAGTTCTTC. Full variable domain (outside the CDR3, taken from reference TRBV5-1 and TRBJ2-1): KAGVTQTPRYLIKTRGQQVTLSCSPISGHRSVSWYQQTPGQGLQFLFEYFSETQRNKGNFPGRFSGRQFSNSRSEMNVSTLELGDSALYLCASSLSRGAAQFFGPGTRLTVL.

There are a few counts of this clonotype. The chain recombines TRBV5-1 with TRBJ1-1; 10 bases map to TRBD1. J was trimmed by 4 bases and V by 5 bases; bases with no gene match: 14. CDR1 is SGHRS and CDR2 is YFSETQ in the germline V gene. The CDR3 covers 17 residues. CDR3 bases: TGCGCCAGCAGGCCCCGGGACAGGGGACACAGGAGCACTGAAGCTTTCTTT. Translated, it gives CASRPRDRGHRSTEAFF.

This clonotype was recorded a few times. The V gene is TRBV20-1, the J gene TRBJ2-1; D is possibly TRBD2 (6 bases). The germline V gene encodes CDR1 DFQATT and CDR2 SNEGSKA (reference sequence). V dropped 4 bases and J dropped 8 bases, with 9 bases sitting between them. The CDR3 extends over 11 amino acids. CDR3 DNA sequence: TGCAGTGCTACTAGCGTCGATGAGCAGTTCTTC. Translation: CSATSVDEQFF.

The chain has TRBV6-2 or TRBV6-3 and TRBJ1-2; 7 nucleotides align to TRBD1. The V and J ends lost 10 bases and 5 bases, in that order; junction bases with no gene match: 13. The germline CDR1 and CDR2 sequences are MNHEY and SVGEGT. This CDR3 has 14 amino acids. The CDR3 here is CANPNGQALYGYTF. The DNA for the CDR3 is TGTGCCAACCCTAATGGACAGGCACTATATGGCTACACCTTC.

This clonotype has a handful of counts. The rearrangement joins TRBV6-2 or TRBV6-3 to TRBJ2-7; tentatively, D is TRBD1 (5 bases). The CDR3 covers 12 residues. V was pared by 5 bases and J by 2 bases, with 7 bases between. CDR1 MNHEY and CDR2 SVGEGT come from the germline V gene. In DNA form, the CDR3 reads TGTGCCAGCAGTAACAGGCCCTACGAGCAGTACTTC. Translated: CASSNRPYEQYF.

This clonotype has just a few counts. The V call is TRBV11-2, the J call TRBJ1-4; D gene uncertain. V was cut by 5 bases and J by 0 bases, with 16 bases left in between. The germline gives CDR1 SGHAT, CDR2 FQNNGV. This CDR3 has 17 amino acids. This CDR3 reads CASSLGKGRATNEKLFF. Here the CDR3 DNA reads TGTGCCAGCAGCCTCGGAAAGGGTCGGGCAACTAATGAAAAACTGTTTTTT.

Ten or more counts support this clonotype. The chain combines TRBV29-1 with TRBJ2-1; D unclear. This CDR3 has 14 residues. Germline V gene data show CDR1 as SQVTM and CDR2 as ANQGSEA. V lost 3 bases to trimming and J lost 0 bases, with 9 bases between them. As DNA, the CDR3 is TGCAGCGTTGACCATTTGAGCTCCTACAATGAGCAGTTCTTC. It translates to CSVDHLSSYNEQFF.

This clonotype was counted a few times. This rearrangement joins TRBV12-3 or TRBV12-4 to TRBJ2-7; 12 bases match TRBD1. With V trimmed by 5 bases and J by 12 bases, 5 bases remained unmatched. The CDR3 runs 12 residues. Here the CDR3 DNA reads TGTGCCAGCAGTCCGGGACAGGGGGCGCCGTACTTC. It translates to CASSPGQGAPYF.

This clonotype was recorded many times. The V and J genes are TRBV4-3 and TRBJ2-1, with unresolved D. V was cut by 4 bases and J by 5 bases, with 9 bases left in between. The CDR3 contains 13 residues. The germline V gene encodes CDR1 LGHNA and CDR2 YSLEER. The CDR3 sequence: CASSLLPHNEQFF. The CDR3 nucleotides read TGCGCCAGCAGCCTCCTTCCCCACAATGAGCAGTTCTTC.

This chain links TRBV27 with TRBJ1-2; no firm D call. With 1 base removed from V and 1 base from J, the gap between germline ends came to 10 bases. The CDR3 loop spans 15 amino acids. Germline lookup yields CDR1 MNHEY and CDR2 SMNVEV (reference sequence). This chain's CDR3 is CASSLFGTDNYGYTF. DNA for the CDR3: TGTGCCAGCAGTTTATTTGGTACGGATAACTATGGCTACACCTTC.

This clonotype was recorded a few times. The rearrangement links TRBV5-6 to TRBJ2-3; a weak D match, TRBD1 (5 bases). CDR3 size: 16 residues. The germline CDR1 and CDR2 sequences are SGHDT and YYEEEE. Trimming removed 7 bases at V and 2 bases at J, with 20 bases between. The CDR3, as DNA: TGTGCCAGCGGTCACGAGGCAGGGAAGTCCACAGATACGCAGTATTTT. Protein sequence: CASGHEAGKSTDTQYF. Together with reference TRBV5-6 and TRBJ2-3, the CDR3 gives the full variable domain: DAGVTQSPTHLIKTRGQQVTLRCSPKSGHDTVSWYQQALGQGPQFIFQYYEEEERQRGNFPDRFSGHQFPNYSSELNVNALLLGDSALYLCASGHEAGKSTDTQYFGPGTRLTVL.

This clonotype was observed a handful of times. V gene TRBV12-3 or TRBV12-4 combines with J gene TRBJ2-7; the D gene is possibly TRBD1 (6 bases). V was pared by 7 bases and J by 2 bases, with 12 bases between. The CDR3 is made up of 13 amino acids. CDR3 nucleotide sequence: TGTGCCAGCACCCCCGCAGGGGCCTACGAGCAGTACTTC. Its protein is CASTPAGAYEQYF.

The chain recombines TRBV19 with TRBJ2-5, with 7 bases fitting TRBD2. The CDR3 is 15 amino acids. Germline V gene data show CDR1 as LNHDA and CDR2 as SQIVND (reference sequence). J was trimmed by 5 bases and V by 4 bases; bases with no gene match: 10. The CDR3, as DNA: TGTGCCAGTAGTACCGGGACTACCGTGGGGGAGACCCAGTACTTC. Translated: CASSTGTTVGETQYF. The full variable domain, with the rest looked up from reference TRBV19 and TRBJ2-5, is DGGITQSPKYLFRKEGQNVTLSCEQNLNHDAMYWYRQDPGQGLRLIYYSQIVNDFQKGDIAEGYSVSREKKESFPLTVTSAQKNPTAFYLCASSTGTTVGETQYFGPGTRLLVL.

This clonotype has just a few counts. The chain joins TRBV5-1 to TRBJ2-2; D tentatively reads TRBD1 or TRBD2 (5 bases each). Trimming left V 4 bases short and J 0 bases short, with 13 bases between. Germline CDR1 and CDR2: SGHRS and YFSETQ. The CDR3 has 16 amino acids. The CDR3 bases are TGCGCCAGCAGCCGGGGCCGAGGCGCGAACACCGGGGAGCTGTTTTTT. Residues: CASSRGRGANTGELFF.